This T cell receptor (beta chain) was sequenced in a study of tumor-infiltrating lymphocytes in oesophageal squamous cell carcinoma. Via MiXCR, TCRdb re-called the PCR reads, giving one row per CDR3 protein. The table lists over 10,000 distinct CDR3 sequences, around 48% of them singletons. V trimming: 5 bases; J trimming: 5 bases; junction bases outside the gene matches: 3. Germline V gene sequence: CDR1 MNHNY, CDR2 SVGAGI (reference sequence). The CDR3 has 14 residues. What was sequenced was esophageal tumor tissue. The chain uses TRBV6-6 and TRBJ2-5; 12 nucleotides align to TRBD2. The receptor's source is a female donor with esophageal squamous cell carcinoma. The CDR3 spells CASSTSGGWETQYF. CDR3 sequence (DNA): TGTGCCAGCAGTACTAGCGGGGGGTGGGAGACCCAGTACTTC.